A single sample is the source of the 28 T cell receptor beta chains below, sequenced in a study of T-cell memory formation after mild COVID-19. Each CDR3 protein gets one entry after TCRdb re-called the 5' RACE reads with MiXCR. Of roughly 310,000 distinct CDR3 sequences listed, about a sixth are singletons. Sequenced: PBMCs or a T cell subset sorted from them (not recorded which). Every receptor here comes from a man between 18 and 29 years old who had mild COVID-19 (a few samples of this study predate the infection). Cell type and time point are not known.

The CDR3 region has the DNA TGTGCCAGCAGTTACTCGGGGGGACAGGGTGCAGAGACCCAGTACTTC. Translated: CASSYSGGQGAETQYF. The chain has TRBV6-6 and TRBJ2-5; 9 bases align to TRBD1. CDR1 is MNHNY, CDR2 SVGAGI, per germline (reference sequence). V shed 0 bases and J 4 bases; nucleotides not matched to a gene: 6. This CDR3 comprises 16 residues.

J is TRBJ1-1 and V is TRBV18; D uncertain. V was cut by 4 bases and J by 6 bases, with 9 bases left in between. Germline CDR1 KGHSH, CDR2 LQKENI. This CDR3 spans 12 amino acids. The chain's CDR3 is CASSLQRAEAFF. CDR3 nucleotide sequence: TGTGCCAGCTCACTCCAAAGGGCTGAAGCTTTCTTT.

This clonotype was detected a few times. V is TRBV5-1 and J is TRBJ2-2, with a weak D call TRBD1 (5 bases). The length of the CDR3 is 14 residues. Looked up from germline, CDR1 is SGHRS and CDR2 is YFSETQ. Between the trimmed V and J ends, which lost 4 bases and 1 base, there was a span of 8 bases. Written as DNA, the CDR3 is TGCGCCAGCAGCCATGACAGGAACACCGGGGAGCTGTTTTTT. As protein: CASSHDRNTGELFF.

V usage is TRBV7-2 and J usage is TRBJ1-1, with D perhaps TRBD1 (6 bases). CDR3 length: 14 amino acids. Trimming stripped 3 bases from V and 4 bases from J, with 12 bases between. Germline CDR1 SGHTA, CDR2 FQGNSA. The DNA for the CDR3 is TGTGCCAGCAGCTTTTGGGGGCGCGGCACTGAAGCTTTCTTT. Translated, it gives CASSFWGRGTEAFF. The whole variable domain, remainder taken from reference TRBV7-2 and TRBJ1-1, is GAGVSQSPSNKVTEKGKDVELRCDPISGHTALYWYRQSLGQGLEFLIYFQGNSAPDKSGLPSDRFSAERTGGSVSTLTIQRTQQEDSAVYLCASSFWGRGTEAFFGQGTRLTVV.

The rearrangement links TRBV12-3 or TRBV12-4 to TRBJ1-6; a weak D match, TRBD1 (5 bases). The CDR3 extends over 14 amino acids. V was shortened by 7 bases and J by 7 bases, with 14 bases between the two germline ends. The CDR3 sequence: CASTLRAGNSPLHF. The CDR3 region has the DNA TGTGCCAGCACCCTCAGGGCTGGCAATTCACCCCTCCACTTT.

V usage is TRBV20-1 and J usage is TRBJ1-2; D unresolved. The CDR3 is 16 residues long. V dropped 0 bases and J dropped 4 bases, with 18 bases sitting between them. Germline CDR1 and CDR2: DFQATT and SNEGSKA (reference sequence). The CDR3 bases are TGCAGTGCTAGAGATCTCTCCCGACAATTGACCTATGGCTACACCTTC. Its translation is CSARDLSRQLTYGYTF.

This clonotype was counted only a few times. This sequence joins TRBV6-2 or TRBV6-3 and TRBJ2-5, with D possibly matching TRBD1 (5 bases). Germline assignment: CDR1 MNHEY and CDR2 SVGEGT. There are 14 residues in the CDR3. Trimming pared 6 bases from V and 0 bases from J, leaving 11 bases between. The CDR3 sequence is CASSYDRNQETQYF. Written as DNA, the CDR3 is TGTGCCAGCAGCTACGACAGAAACCAAGAGACCCAGTACTTC.

As DNA, the CDR3 is TGCAGTGCCACGGACAGGGGCCTGCATGGCTACACCTTC. It translates to CSATDRGLHGYTF. This chain links TRBV20-1 with TRBJ1-2, with 9 bases fitting TRBD1. In germline, CDR1 is DFQATT, CDR2 SNEGSKA (reference sequence). The V segment lost 6 bases and the J segment 6 bases; nucleotides outside the gene matches: 8. This CDR3 region has 13 residues.

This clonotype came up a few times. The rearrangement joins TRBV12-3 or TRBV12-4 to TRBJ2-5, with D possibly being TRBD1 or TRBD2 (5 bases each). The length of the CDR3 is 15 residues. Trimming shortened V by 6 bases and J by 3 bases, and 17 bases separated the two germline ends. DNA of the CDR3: TGTGCCAGCAGCAAAGGGAAGGGGACCGAAGAGACCCAGTACTTC. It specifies CASSKGKGTEETQYF.

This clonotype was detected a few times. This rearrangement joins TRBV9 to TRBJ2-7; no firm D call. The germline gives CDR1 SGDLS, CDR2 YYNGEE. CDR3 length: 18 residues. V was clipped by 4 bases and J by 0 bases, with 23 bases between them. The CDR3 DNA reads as TGTGCCAGCAGCCCCCCTGGTACGTTGGCCCAGAGCTCCTACGAGCAGTACTTC. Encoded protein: CASSPPGTLAQSSYEQYF.

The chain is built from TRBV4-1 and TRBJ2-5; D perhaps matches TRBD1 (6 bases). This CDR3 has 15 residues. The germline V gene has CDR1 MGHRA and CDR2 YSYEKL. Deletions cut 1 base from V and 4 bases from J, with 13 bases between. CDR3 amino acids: CASSQGRARGETQYF. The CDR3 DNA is TGCGCCAGCAGCCAAGGAAGGGCCAGGGGAGAGACCCAGTACTTC.

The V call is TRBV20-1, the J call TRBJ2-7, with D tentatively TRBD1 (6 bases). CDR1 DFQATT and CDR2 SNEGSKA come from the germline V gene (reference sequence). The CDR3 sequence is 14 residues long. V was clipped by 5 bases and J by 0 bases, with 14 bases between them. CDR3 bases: TGCAGTGCTCCCCGTACAGGGAGCTCCTACGAGCAGTACTTC. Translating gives CSAPRTGSSYEQYF.

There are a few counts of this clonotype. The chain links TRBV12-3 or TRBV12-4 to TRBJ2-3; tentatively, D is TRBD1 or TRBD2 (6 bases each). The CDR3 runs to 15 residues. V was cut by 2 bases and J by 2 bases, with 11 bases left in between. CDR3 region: CASSLNAGHTDTQYF. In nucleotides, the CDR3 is TGTGCCAGCAGTTTAAATGCGGGACACACAGATACGCAGTATTTT.

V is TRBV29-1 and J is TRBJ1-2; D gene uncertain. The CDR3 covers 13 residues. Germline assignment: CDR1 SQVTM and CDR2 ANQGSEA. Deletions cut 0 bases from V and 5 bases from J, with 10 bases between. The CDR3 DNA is TGCAGCGTTGAAGATCGGAGGCCGTATGGCTACACCTTC. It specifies CSVEDRRPYGYTF.

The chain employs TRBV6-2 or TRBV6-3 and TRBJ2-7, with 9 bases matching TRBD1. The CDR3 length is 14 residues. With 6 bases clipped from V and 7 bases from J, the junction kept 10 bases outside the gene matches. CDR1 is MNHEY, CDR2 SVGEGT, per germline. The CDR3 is CASSLGTGLREQYV. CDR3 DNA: TGTGCCAGCAGCCTTGGGACAGGGCTCCGAGAGCAGTACGTC.

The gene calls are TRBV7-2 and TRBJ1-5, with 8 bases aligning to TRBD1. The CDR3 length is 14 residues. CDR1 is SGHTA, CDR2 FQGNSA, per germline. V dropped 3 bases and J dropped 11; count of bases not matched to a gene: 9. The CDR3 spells CASSLSGQGTSQHF. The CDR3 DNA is TGTGCCAGCAGCTTGAGTGGACAGGGTACGTCCCAGCATTTT.

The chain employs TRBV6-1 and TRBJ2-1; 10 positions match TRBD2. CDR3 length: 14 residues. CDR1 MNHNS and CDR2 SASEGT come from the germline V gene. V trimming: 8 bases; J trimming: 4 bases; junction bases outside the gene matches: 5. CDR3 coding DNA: TGTGCCAGCTCGAGCGGGGGGGCATACAATGAGCAGTTCTTC. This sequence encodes CASSSGGAYNEQFF.

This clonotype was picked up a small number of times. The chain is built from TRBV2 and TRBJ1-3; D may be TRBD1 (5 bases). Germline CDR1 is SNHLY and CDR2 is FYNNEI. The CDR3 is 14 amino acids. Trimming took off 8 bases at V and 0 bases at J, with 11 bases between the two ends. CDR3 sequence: CASLDSSSGNTIYF. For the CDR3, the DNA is TGTGCCAGCCTCGACAGCAGCTCTGGAAACACCATATATTTT.

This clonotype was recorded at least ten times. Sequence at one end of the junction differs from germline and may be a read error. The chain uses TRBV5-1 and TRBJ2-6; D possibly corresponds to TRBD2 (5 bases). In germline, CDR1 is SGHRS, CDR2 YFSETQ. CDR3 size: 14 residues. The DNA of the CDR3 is TGTGCTAGCAGCCCGAACTCTGGGGCCAACGTCCTGACTTTC. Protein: CASSPNSGANVLTF.

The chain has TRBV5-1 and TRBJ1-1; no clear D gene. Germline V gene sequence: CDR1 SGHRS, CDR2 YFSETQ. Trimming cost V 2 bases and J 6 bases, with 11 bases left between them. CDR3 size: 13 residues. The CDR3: CASSLSGGAEAFF. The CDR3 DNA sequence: TGCGCCAGCAGCTTATCGGGCGGGGCTGAAGCTTTCTTT.

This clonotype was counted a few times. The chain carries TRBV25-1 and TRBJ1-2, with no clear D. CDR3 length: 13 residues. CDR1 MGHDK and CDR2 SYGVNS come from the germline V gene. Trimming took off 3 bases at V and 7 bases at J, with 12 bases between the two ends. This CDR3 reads CASSDSAAGGYTF. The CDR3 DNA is TGTGCCAGCAGTGATTCGGCCGCGGGTGGCTACACCTTC.

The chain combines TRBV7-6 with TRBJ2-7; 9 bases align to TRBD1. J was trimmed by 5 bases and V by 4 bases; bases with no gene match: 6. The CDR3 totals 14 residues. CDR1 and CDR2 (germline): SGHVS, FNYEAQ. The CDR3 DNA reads TGTGCCAGCAGCTGGGACACAGGGGGCAACGAGCAGTACTTC. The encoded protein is CASSWDTGGNEQYF.

The CDR3: CASRRDGTRNYGYTF. CDR3 bases: TGTGCCAGCAGGAGGGATGGGACGCGGAACTATGGCTACACCTTC. The chain employs TRBV6-2 or TRBV6-3 and TRBJ1-2, with D possibly TRBD1 on 5 matching bases. CDR3 size: 15 residues. V lost 6 bases to trimming and J lost 2 bases, with 16 bases between them. The germline V gene encodes CDR1 MNHEY and CDR2 SVGEGT.

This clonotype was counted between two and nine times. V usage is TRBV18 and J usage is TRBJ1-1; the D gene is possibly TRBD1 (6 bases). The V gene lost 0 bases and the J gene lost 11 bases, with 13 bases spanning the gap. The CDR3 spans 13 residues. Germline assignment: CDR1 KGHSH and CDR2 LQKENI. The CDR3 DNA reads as TGTGCCAGCTCACCACCGGGGGCGTTAGAGGCTTTCTTT. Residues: CASSPPGALEAFF.

This chain's CDR3 is CASSSSNTNTGELFF. The CDR3, as DNA: TGTGCCAGCAGCTCGTCAAATACGAACACCGGGGAGCTGTTTTTT. The chain carries TRBV7-6 and TRBJ2-2; D not resolved. CDR1 and CDR2 from the germline V gene are SGHVS and FNYEAQ. V was shortened by 4 bases and J by 0 bases, with 9 bases between the two germline ends. CDR3 length equals 15 residues. The full variable domain, its missing parts supplied by reference TRBV7-6 and TRBJ2-2, is GAGVSQSPRYKVTKRGQDVALRCDPISGHVSLYWYRQALGQGPEFLTYFNYEAQQDKSGLPNDRFSAERPEGSISTLTIQRTEQRDSAMYRCASSSSNTNTGELFFGEGSRLTVL.

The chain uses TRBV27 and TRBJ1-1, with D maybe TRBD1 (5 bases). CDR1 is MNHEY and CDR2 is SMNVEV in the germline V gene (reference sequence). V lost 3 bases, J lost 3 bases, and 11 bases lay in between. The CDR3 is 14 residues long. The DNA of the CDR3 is TGTGCCAGCAGTTTCATCGGGGGGGACACTGAAGCTTTCTTT. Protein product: CASSFIGGDTEAFF.

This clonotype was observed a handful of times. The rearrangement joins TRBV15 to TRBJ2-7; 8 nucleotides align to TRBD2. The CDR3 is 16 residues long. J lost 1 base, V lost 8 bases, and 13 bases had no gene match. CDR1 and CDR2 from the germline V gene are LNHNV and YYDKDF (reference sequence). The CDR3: CATGGRYYRVSYEQYF. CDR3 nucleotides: TGTGCCACCGGCGGGAGGTACTACAGAGTGTCCTACGAGCAGTACTTC.

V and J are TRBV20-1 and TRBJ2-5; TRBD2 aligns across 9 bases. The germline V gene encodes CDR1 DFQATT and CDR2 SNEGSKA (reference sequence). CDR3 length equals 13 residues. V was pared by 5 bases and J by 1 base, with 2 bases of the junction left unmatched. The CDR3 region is CSAGTSIQETQYF. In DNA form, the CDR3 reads TGCAGTGCTGGGACTAGCATCCAAGAGACCCAGTACTTC.